This TCR beta chain stems from a study of control samples from healthy donors and cancer patients. Generated by immunoSEQ multiplex PCR, the TCRdb table keeps only in-frame clones and is missing some. This sample yields fewer than 200,000 clones, of which around 94% are seen a single time; less than 15% belongs to the top ten. Germline V gives CDR1 SGDLS, CDR2 YYNGEE. The CDR3 length is 15 residues. J was trimmed by 2 bases and V by 2 bases; bases with no gene match: 2. This chain links TRBV9 with TRBJ2-7; 12 positions agree with TRBD2. This sequence originates from a man in his sixties with colorectal cancer. The sequenced sample was PBMCs. The CDR3 spells CASSVASGGAYEQYF. For the CDR3, the DNA is TGTGCCAGCAGCGTGGCTAGCGGGGGGGCCTACGAGCAGTACTTC.